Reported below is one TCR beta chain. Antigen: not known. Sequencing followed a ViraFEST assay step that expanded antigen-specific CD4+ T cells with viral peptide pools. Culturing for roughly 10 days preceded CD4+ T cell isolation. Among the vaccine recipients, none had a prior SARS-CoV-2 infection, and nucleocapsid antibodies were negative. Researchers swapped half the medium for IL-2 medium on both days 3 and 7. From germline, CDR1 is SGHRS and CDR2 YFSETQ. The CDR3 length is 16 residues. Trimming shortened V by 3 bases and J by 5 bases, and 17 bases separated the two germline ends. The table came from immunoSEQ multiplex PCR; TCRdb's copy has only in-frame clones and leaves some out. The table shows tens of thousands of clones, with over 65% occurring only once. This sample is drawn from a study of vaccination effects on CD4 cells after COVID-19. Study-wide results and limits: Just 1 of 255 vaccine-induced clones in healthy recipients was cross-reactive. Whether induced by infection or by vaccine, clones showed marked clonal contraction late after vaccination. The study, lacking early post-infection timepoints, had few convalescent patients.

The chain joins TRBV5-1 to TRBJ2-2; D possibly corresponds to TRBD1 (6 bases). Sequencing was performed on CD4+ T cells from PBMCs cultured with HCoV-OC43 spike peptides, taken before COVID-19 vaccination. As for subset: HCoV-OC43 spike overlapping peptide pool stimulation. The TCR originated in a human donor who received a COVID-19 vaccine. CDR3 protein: CASSSTGIMVTGELFF. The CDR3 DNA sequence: TGCGCCAGCAGCTCCACAGGGATAATGGTAACCGGGGAGCTGTTTTTT.